A selection of T cell receptor beta chains follows, all from one sample in a study of T and B cells in COVID-19 patients. TCRdb fed the multiplex PCR reads into MiXCR, producing one record per CDR3 protein. The sample lists roughly 18,000 distinct CDR3 sequences, under 30% seen once, with 3.5% to 5.5% in the top ten. What was sequenced was blood. The receptors stem from a human donor who had recovered from COVID-19. Each CDR3 is given with its conserved first and last residue.

v_gene,j_gene,CDR3aa
TRBV5-4,TRBJ2-5,CASSPGGSEETQYF
TRBV6-1,TRBJ2-7,CASRRGPTYEQYF
TRBV18,TRBJ1-1,CASSPNSGELTEAFF
TRBV6-2/TRBV6-3,TRBJ2-1,CASSYSMAGPKGNEQFF
TRBV10-3,TRBJ2-7,CAIRGTDPYEQYF
TRBV15,TRBJ2-7,CATSRTGETYEQYF
TRBV13,TRBJ1-1,CASSLGRGGEAFF
TRBV5-6,TRBJ2-7,CASSSGTGGSYEQYF
TRBV19,TRBJ2-7,CASSIDMSGGRKGASYEQYF
TRBV12-3/TRBV12-4,TRBJ2-7,CASSSAYEQYF
TRBV14,TRBJ2-1,CASSLPGLGNEQFF
TRBV6-5,TRBJ2-5,CASNGGSETQYF
TRBV20-1,TRBJ2-1,CSARAVRGPRAGEQFF
TRBV5-6,TRBJ2-7,CASSLGGGGAYEQYF
TRBV12-3/TRBV12-4,TRBJ1-6,CASSSGGGGNSPLHF
TRBV6-1,TRBJ1-2,CASSPARGYTF
TRBV6-2/TRBV6-3,TRBJ2-3,CASSYEGTGLDTQYF
TRBV29-1,TRBJ2-6,CSVATLGANVLTF
TRBV6-5,TRBJ1-2,CASRSGQGNYGYTF
TRBV7-4,TRBJ1-2,CASSLNAGDPTNYGYTF
TRBV6-5,TRBJ1-5,CASGDSPQVAQHF
TRBV19,TRBJ1-6,CASSLTGVMANSPLHF
TRBV6-2/TRBV6-3,TRBJ2-1,CASTYGTLNEQFF
TRBV6-1,TRBJ2-7,CASSISGTFYEQYF
TRBV5-4,TRBJ1-1,CASSYRNTEAFF
TRBV5-6,TRBJ2-5,CASSLEEDQETQYF
TRBV7-6,TRBJ2-7,CASSQEPAGGGEQYF
TRBV5-4,TRBJ2-7,CASSFGGGRGEQYF
TRBV6-1,TRBJ2-1,CATSGTGYNEQFF
TRBV5-6,TRBJ1-2,CASSFGRADYGYTF
TRBV6-9,TRBJ2-7,CASSSGRVHEQYF
TRBV20-1,TRBJ2-3,CSANTGAATDTQYF
TRBV19,TRBJ1-1,CASTVLGPNTEALF
TRBV18,TRBJ2-2,CASSSRQGDTGELFF
TRBV5-1,TRBJ1-6,CASTSGGLNSPLHF
TRBV18,TRBJ1-1,CASSPPDSWENTEAFF
TRBV6-1,TRBJ2-3,CASSEALRYTQYF
TRBV10-3,TRBJ1-2,CAISIQADPNYGYTF
TRBV5-1,TRBJ2-2,CASSFTSGITGELFF
TRBV19,TRBJ1-5,CASSRGLLYSNQPQHF
TRBV27,TRBJ1-2,CASSLSSMSVPGYTF
TRBV27,TRBJ2-5,CASSLFGGGTSQETQYF
TRBV28,TRBJ2-7,CASGQGPYEQYF
TRBV5-1,TRBJ2-7,CASSFVTSSEQYF
TRBV7-6,TRBJ2-5,CASSFGTGDQQETQYF